This T cell receptor beta chain is drawn from a study of T cell changes during pregnancy in multiple sclerosis. The protocol was immunoSEQ multiplex PCR, while the TCRdb copy is restricted to in-frame clones and leaves out a portion. The sample carries tens of thousands of clones, 90% recorded once. Germline V lookup: CDR1 SGHAT, CDR2 FQNNGV. The CDR3 length is 14 residues. V lost 0 bases and J 4 bases, leaving 9 bases between the germline ends. The receptor was derived from a female donor with multiple sclerosis, enrolled in a pregnancy study. The chain uses TRBV11-2 and TRBJ1-1, with D tentatively TRBD1 (5 bases). The sample consisted of CD8+ T cells from peripheral blood mononuclear cells, taken before pregnancy. The CDR3 sequence: CASSLDRGGTEAFF. For the CDR3, the DNA is TGTGCCAGCAGCTTAGATAGGGGAGGCACTGAAGCTTTCTTT.